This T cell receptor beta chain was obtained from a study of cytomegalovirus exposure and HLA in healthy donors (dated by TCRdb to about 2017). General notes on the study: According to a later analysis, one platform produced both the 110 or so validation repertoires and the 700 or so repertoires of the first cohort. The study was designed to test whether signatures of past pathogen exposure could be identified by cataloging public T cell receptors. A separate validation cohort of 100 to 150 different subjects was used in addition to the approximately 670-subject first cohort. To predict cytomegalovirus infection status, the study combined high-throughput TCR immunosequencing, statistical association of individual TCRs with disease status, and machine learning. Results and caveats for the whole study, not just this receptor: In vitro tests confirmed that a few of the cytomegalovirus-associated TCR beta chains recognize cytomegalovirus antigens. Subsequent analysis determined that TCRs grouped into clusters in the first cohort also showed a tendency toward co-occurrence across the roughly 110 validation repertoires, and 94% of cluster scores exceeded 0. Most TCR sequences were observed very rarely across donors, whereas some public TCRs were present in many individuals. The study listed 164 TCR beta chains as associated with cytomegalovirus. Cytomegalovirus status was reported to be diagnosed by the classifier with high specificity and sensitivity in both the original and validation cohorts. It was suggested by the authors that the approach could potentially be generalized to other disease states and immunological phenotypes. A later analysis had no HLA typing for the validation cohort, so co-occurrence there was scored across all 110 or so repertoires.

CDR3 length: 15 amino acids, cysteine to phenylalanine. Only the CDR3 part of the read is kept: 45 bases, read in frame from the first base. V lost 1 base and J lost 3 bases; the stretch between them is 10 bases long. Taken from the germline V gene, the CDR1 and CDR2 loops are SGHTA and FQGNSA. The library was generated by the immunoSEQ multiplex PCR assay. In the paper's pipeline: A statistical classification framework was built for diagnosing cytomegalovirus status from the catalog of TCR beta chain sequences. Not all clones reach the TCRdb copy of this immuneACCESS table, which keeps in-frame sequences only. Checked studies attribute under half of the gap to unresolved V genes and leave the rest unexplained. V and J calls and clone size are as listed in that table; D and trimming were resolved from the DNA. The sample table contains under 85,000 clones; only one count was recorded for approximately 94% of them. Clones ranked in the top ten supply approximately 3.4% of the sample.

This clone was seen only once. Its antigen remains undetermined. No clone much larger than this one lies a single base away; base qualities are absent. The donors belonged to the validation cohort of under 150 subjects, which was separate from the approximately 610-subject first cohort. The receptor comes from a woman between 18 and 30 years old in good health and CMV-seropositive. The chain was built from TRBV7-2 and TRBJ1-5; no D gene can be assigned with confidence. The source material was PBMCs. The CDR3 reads CASSLEGYYNQPQHF. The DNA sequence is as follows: TGTGCCAGCAGCTTAGAAGGTTACTACAATCAGCCCCAGCATTTT.